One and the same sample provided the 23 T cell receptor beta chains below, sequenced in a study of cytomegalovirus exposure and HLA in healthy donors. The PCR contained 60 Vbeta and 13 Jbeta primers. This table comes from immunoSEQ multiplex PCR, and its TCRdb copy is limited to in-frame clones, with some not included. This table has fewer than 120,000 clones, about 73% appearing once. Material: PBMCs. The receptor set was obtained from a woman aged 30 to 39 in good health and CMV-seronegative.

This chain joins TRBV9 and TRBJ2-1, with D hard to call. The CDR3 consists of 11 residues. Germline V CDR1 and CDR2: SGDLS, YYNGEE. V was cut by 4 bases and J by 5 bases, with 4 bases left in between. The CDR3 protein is CASSFDNEQFF. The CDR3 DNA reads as TGTGCCAGCAGCTTCGACAATGAGCAGTTCTTC.

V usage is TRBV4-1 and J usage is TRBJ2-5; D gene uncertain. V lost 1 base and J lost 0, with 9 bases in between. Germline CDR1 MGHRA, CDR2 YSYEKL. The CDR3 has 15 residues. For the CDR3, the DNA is TGCGCCAGCAGCCAAGGAACGTTAGACCAAGAGACCCAGTACTTC. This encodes CASSQGTLDQETQYF.

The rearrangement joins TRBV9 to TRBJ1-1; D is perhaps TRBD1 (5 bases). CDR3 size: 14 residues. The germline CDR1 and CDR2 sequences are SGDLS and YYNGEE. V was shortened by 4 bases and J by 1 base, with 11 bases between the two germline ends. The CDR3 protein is CASSQKTENTEAFF. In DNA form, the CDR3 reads TGTGCCAGCAGCCAGAAGACAGAGAACACTGAAGCTTTCTTT.

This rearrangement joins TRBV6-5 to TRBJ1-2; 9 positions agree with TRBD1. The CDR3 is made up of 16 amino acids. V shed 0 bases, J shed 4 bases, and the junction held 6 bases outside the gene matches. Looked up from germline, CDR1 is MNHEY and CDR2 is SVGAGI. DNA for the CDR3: TGTGCCAGCAGTTACTCAGAGACAGGGGGAAGCTATGGCTACACCTTC. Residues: CASSYSETGGSYGYTF.

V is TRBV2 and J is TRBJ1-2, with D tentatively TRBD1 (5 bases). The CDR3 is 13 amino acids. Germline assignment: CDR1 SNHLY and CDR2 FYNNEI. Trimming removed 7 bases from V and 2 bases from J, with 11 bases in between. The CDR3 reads CASMAGPNYGYTF. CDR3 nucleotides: TGTGCCAGCATGGCGGGACCGAACTATGGCTACACCTTC.

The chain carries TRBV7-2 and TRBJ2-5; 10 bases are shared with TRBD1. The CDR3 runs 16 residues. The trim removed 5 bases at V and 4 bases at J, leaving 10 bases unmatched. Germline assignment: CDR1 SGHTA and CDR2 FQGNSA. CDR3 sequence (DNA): TGTGCCAGCAGCCCCACTAGGACAGGGGGAGCAGAGACCCAGTACTTC. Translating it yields CASSPTRTGGAETQYF.

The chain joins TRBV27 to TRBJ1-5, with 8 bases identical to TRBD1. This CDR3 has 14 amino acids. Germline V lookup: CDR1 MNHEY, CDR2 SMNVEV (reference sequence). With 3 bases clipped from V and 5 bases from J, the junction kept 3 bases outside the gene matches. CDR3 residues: CASSLQGADQPQHF. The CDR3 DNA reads TGTGCCAGCAGTTTGCAGGGGGCAGATCAGCCCCAGCATTTT.

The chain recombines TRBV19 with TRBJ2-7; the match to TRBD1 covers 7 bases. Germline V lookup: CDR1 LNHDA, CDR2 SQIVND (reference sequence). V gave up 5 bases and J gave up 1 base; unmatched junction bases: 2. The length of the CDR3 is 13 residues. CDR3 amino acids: CASSPGQSYEQYF. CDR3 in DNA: TGTGCCAGTAGTCCGGGACAGTCCTACGAGCAGTACTTC.

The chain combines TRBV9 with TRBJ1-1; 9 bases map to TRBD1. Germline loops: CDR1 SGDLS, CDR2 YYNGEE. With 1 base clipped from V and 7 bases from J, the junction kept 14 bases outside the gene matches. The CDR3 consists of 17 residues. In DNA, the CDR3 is TGTGCCAGCAGCGTAAATTCGGAACAGGGGGCAGGCCATGAAGCTTTCTTT. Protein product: CASSVNSEQGAGHEAFF.

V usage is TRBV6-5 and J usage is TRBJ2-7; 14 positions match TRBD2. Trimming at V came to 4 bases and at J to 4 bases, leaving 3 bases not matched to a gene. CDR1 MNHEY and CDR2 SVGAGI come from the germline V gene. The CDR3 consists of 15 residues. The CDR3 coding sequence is TGTGCCAGCAGTTCCGGGACTAGCGGGAGTTACGAGCAGTACTTC. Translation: CASSSGTSGSYEQYF.

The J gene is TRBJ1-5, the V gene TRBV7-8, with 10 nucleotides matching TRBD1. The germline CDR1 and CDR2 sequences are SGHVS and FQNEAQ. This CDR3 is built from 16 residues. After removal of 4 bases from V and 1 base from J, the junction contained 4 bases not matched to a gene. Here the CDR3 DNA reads TGTGCCAGCAGCTCGGGACAGGGGCAGAGCAATCAGCCCCAGCATTTT. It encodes CASSSGQGQSNQPQHF. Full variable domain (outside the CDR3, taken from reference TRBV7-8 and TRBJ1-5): GAGVSQSPRYKVAKRGQDVALRCDPISGHVSLFWYQQALGQGPEFLTYFQNEAQLDKSGLPSDRFFAERPEGSVSTLKIQRTQQEDSAVYLCASSSGQGQSNQPQHFGDGTRLSIL.

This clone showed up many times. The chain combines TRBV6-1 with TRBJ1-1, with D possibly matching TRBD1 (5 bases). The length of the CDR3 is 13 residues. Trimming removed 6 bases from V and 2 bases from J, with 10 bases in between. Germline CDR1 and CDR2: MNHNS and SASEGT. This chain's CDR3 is CASSLGGNTEAFF. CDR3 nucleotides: TGTGCCAGCAGCTTGGGGGGAAACACTGAAGCTTTCTTT.

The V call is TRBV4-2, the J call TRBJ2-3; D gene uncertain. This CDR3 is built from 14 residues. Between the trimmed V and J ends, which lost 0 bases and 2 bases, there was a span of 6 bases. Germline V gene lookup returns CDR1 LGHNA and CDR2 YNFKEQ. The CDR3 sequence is CASSQDEITDTQYF. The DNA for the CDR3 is TGTGCCAGCAGCCAAGATGAGATCACAGATACGCAGTATTTT.

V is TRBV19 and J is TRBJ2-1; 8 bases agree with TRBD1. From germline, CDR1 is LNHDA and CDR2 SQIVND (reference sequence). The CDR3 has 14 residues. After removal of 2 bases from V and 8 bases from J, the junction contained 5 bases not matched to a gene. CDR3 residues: CASSIQGAKDEQFF. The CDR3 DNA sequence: TGTGCCAGTAGTATACAGGGGGCTAAGGATGAGCAGTTCTTC.

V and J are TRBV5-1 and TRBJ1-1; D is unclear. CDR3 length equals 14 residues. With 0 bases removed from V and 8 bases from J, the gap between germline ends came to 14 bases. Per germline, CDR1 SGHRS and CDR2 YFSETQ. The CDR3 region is CASSLAEPSLEAFF. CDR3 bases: TGCGCCAGCAGCTTGGCGGAACCTAGTCTGGAAGCTTTCTTT.

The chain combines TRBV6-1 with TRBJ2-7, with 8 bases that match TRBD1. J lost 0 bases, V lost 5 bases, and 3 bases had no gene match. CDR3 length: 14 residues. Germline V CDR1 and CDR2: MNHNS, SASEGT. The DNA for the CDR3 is TGTGCCAGCAGTCGAACAGGGGGCTCCTACGAGCAGTACTTC. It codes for CASSRTGGSYEQYF.

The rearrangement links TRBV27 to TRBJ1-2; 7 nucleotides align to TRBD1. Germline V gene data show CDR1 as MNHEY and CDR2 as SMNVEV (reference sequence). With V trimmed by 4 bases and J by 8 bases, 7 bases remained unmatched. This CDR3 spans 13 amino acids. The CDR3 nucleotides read TGTGCCAGCAGTTCAGTAACAGGGGACGGCTACACCTTC. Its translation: CASSSVTGDGYTF.

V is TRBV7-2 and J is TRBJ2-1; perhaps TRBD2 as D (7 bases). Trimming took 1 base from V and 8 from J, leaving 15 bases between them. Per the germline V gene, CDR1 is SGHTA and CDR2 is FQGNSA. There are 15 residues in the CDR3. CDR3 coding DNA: TGTGCCAGCAGCTTAGGAGGGGGGGGCCGGGATGAGCAGTTCTTC. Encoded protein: CASSLGGGGRDEQFF. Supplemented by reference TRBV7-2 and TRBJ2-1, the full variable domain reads GAGVSQSPSNKVTEKGKDVELRCDPISGHTALYWYRQSLGQGLEFLIYFQGNSAPDKSGLPSDRFSAERTGGSVSTLTIQRTQQEDSAVYLCASSLGGGGRDEQFFGPGTRLTVL.

As DNA, the CDR3 is TGCGCCAGCAGCTTGGCCCGGACAGGGCGTGAAGCTTTCTTT. Amino acid sequence: CASSLARTGREAFF. The rearrangement joins TRBV5-1 to TRBJ1-1, with 8 nucleotides matching TRBD1. Germline V CDR1 and CDR2: SGHRS, YFSETQ. J was trimmed by 7 bases and V by 0 bases; bases with no gene match: 5. The CDR3 is 14 residues long.

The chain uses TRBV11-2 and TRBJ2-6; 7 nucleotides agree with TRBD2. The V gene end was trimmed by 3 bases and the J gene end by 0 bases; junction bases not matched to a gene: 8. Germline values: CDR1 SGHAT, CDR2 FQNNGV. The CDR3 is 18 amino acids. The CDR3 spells CASSLYIAGSSGANVLTF. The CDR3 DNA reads TGTGCCAGCAGCTTGTACATAGCGGGCAGCTCTGGGGCCAACGTCCTGACTTTC.

The CDR3 DNA sequence: TGTGCCAGCAGTCAAATACGGGACAGGCTTACCTACGAGCAGTACTTC. It yields the protein CASSQIRDRLTYEQYF. V usage is TRBV28 and J usage is TRBJ2-7; 8 bases fit TRBD1. CDR1 MDHEN and CDR2 SYDVKM come from the germline V gene. V was pared by 5 bases and J by 2 bases, with 11 bases of the junction left unmatched. This CDR3 has 16 amino acids.

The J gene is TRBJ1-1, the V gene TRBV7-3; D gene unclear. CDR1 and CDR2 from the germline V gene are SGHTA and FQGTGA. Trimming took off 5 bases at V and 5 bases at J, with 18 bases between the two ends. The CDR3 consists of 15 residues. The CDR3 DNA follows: TGTGCCAGCAGCAGCCATGCCACCGGGAAGACTGAAGCTTTCTTT. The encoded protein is CASSSHATGKTEAFF.

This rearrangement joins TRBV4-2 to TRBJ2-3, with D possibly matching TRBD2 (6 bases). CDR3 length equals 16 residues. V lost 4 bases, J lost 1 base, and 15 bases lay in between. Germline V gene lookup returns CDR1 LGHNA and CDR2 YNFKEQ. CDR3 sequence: CASSLLLRGRTDTQYF. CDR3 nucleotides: TGTGCCAGCAGCCTTCTGTTGCGGGGACGCACAGATACGCAGTATTTT.